This is a list of T cell receptor beta chains from one sample in a study of identical twins. In TCRdb, the 5' RACE reads were re-called with MiXCR into one record per CDR3 protein. The sample includes about 550,000 distinct CDR3 sequences, around 20% of them seen just once. This same sample was also part of a study on yellow fever vaccine responses in identical twins.

Sequencing was done on a sample of CD4+ T cells sorted from blood. The receptor set was obtained from a young woman in good health. CDR3s include the opening cysteine and the closing phenylalanine or tryptophan. Each record gives: V gene, clone size, J gene, D gene, CDR3 DNA, CDR3 protein. The D gene is left open where the match is weak. Rows give clone size only sometimes, using once, few, many, or a class for an expanded clone.

>TRBV10-3|few|TRBJ2-7|.
TGTGCCATCAGTGAGGGACAGTTTTACGAGCAGTACTTC
CAISEGQFYEQYF
>TRBV28|.|TRBJ2-2|.
TGTGCCAGCAGTTCCCCCAACACCGGGGAGCTGTTTTTT
CASSSPNTGELFF
>TRBV11-2|many|TRBJ2-2|.
TGTGCCAGCAGCCCCCGGCTAGGAGGCACCGGGGAGCTGTTTTTT
CASSPRLGGTGELFF
>TRBV19|.|TRBJ2-1|TRBD2
TGTGCCAGTAGCCCCCAAGGACTAGCGGGAGCTGAGCAGTTCTTC
CASSPQGLAGAEQFF
>TRBV20-1|.|TRBJ2-7|TRBD1
TGCAGTGCCTGGAAGCTCGGGACAGAGGCCTACGAGCAGTACTTC
CSAWKLGTEAYEQYF
>TRBV12-3/TRBV12-4|.|TRBJ2-2|.
TGTGCCAGCAGTTTAAAGAGGGCCATGAACACCGGGGAGCTGTTTTTT
CASSLKRAMNTGELFF
>TRBV20-1|few|TRBJ2-2|TRBD1
TGCAGTGCTAGGACAGGGGCCTCGAACACCGGGGAGCTGTTTTTT
CSARTGASNTGELFF
>TRBV12-3/TRBV12-4|.|TRBJ1-2|.
TGTGCCAGCAGTCAACATGGCTACACCTTC
CASSQHGYTF
>TRBV3-1|few|TRBJ1-1|TRBD1
TGTGCCAGCACTCTAACAGGGGTGAACACTGAAGCTTTCTTT
CASTLTGVNTEAFF
>TRBV24-1|.|TRBJ1-5|.
TGTGCCACCAGCGGGGGGTATAGCAATCAGCCCCAGCATTTT
CATSGGYSNQPQHF
>TRBV20-1|.|TRBJ2-3|.
TGCAGTGCTGGAAATACAGGCCACACAGATACGCAGTATTTT
CSAGNTGHTDTQYF
>TRBV29-1|.|TRBJ2-1|TRBD2
TGCAGCACTAGCGGGATCTCCTACAATGAGCAGTTCTTC
CSTSGISYNEQFF
>TRBV7-3|.|TRBJ2-2|TRBD2
TGTGCCAGCAGCCCAACCGGGACTAGATTTAGTGCCGGGGAGCTGTTTTTT
CASSPTGTRFSAGELFF
>TRBV27|.|TRBJ2-2|.
TGTGCCAGCAGCACTCAGGGTTTAACCGGGGAGCTGTTTTTT
CASSTQGLTGELFF
>TRBV27|many|TRBJ2-5|TRBD1
TGTGCCAGCAGTAGGGACAGACAAGAGACCCAGTACTTC
CASSRDRQETQYF
>TRBV5-1|.|TRBJ1-3|.
TGCGCCAGCAGCGACACCTCCAGGGGCAGCTCTGGAAACACCATATATTTT
CASSDTSRGSSGNTIYF
>TRBV28|few|TRBJ2-3|TRBD1
TGTGCCACCACTGTGACAGGGGCGTTCACAGATACGCAGTATTTT
CATTVTGAFTDTQYF
>TRBV29-1|.|TRBJ2-2|TRBD2
TGCAGCGTTGAGAATCCTAGCGGGGGCCTTCACACCGGGGAGCTGTTTTTT
CSVENPSGGLHTGELFF
>TRBV12-3/TRBV12-4|.|TRBJ2-7|TRBD2
TGTGCCAGCAGCAAGACTAGCGGGGTCTACGAGCAGTACTTC
CASSKTSGVYEQYF
>TRBV5-1|.|TRBJ2-6|TRBD1
TGCGCCAGCAGCTACGACAGGGGGTCCTCTGGGGCCAACGTCCTGACTTTC
CASSYDRGSSGANVLTF
>TRBV20-1|few|TRBJ1-5|TRBD1
TGCAGTGCTGTCGGGTGGACAGGGCCCAGCAATCAGCCCCAGCATTTT
CSAVGWTGPSNQPQHF
>TRBV27|few|TRBJ2-1|TRBD2
TGTGCCAGCAGTTTTGCGGCGGGAGTCGGAGACAATGAGCAGTTCTTC
CASSFAAGVGDNEQFF
>TRBV4-1|.|TRBJ2-6|.
TGCGCCAGCAGCCAACCTCGAACAGTTGGGGCCAACGTCCTGACTTTC
CASSQPRTVGANVLTF
>TRBV12-3/TRBV12-4|many|TRBJ2-3|TRBD1
TGTGCCAGCAGTTTACGGACAGGGAAAGATACGCAGTATTTT
CASSLRTGKDTQYF
>TRBV11-2|.|TRBJ2-5|.
TGTGCCAGCAGCTCCGTTGGAGGGGCGGGGACCCAGTACTTC
CASSSVGGAGTQYF
>TRBV7-2|.|TRBJ1-1|.
TGTGCCAGCAGCCCTTGGGACGATGGGACTGAAGCTTTCTTT
CASSPWDDGTEAFF
>TRBV10-3|.|TRBJ2-7|.
TGTGCCACCAGAACTGGGGACGGAGGCTCCTACGAGCAGTACTTC
CATRTGDGGSYEQYF
>TRBV12-3/TRBV12-4|.|TRBJ2-5|.
TGTGCCAGCAGTTTAGGGTCTGGACAGACGCAAGAGACCCAGTACTTC
CASSLGSGQTQETQYF
>TRBV5-1|.|TRBJ2-5|.
TGCGCCAGCAGCTACAGTATCCAAGAGACCCAGTACTTC
CASSYSIQETQYF
>TRBV5-4|.|TRBJ1-4|.
TGTGCCAGCAGCTTGGGGCAAAACAATGAAAAACTGTTTTTT
CASSLGQNNEKLFF
>TRBV7-9|.|TRBJ2-3|.
TGTGCCAGCAGCCAAAACCGGGCCACAGATACGCAGTATTTT
CASSQNRATDTQYF
>TRBV7-9|few|TRBJ1-1|.
TGTGCCAGCAGCCCATGGACAGAGAACACTGAAGCTTTCTTT
CASSPWTENTEAFF
>TRBV5-6|.|TRBJ2-5|.
TGTGCCAGCAGCCCGGACGGGCGAGAGACCCAGTACTTC
CASSPDGRETQYF
>TRBV3-1|.|TRBJ2-7|.
TGTGCCAGCAAGGAGCCCCCCAACTCAGAGGATCCTACCTACGAGCAGTACTTC
CASKEPPNSEDPTYEQYF
>TRBV12-3/TRBV12-4|.|TRBJ1-5|TRBD1
TGTGCCAGCAGGGGACAGGGCCATCAGCCCCAGCATTTT
CASRGQGHQPQHF
>TRBV18|.|TRBJ2-1|.
TGTGCCAGCTCACCACGTCCGGACTCCTACAATGAGCAGTTCTTC
CASSPRPDSYNEQFF
>TRBV10-3|few|TRBJ2-6|.
TGTGCCATCAGCCGGGACACGGACATATCTGGGGCCAACGTCCTGACTTTC
CAISRDTDISGANVLTF
>TRBV7-8|few|TRBJ2-2|.
TGTGCCAGCAGCCAAGCGCCTAATCGAAACACCGGGGAGCTGTTTTTT
CASSQAPNRNTGELFF
>TRBV5-6|.|TRBJ2-1|TRBD2
TGTGCCAGCAGCTTTGAGGGTAGCGGGGTCTCCTACAATGAGCAGTTCTTC
CASSFEGSGVSYNEQFF
>TRBV12-3/TRBV12-4|.|TRBJ2-3|.
TGTGCCAGCAGTTTAGTGGGGGGTGAAGATACGCAGTATTTT
CASSLVGGEDTQYF
>TRBV12-3/TRBV12-4|few|TRBJ2-7|.
TGTGCCAGCAGTCCCCACACGAACAGGGTTAGCTACGAGCAGTACTTC
CASSPHTNRVSYEQYF
>TRBV2|few|TRBJ2-5|TRBD2
TGTGCCAGCAGTGAAGGACTAGCGGGACCCAATCGGGAGACCCAGTACTTC
CASSEGLAGPNRETQYF
>TRBV4-1|few|TRBJ1-1|TRBD1
TGCGCCAGCAGCCAAGCGTGGAGGGGGCGAACTGAAGCTTTCTTT
CASSQAWRGRTEAFF
>TRBV12-3/TRBV12-4|few|TRBJ1-2|TRBD1
TGTGCCAGCAGGAATACAGGGGGCCTCGGGAGTGGCTACACCTTC
CASRNTGGLGSGYTF
>TRBV18|.|TRBJ1-4|.
TGTGCCAGCTCACCTCCGATGAACGGGGTCTCGGAAAAACTGTTTTTT
CASSPPMNGVSEKLFF
>TRBV5-1|few|TRBJ2-5|.
TGCGCCAGCAGCTTGGGAGAGCAAGAGACCCAGTACTTC
CASSLGEQETQYF
>TRBV7-6|.|TRBJ1-1|.
TGTGCCAGCAGCTCACAGTCCCGTGGGGACACTGAAGCTTTCTTT
CASSSQSRGDTEAFF
>TRBV20-1|.|TRBJ1-4|TRBD1
TGCAGTGCTAGCGATACGGGGACAGGGTTTAATGAAAAACTGTTTTTT
CSASDTGTGFNEKLFF
>TRBV20-1|once|TRBJ1-1|.
TGCAGTGCCCTACCAGGAGACACTGAAGCTTTCTTT
CSALPGDTEAFF
>TRBV6-5|.|TRBJ2-1|.
TGTGCCAGCACCAAGGGACACAATGAGCAGTTCTTC
CASTKGHNEQFF
>TRBV5-1|few|TRBJ2-3|.
TGCGCCAGCAGCTTGGGGACCTCCACCGTCACAGATACGCAGTATTTT
CASSLGTSTVTDTQYF
>TRBV6-1|few|TRBJ2-1|.
TGTGCCAGCAGAAAATCTAGCGTGGGTACCTACAATGAGCAGTTCTTC
CASRKSSVGTYNEQFF
>TRBV7-3|few|TRBJ2-7|TRBD2
TGTGCCAGCAGCCCCAAAGCGGGGGCACTCTACGAGCAGTACTTC
CASSPKAGALYEQYF